The 20 T cell receptor beta chains in this list originate from one sample, sequenced in a study of cytomegalovirus exposure and HLA in healthy donors. The primer mix had 60 Vbeta and 13 Jbeta primers. Sequenced by immunoSEQ multiplex PCR; TCRdb stores in-frame clones only, minus some. The data show around 91,000 clones, around 59% seen once. Sequencing was performed on PBMCs. The receptors were sampled from a human donor in good health.

This clone was counted between two and nine times. The CDR3 region is CASSRAGTSGGASTDTQYF. Written as DNA, the CDR3 is TGTGCCAGCAGCAGAGCCGGGACTAGCGGGGGGGCCAGCACAGATACGCAGTATTTT. The V and J genes are TRBV5-4 and TRBJ2-3; TRBD2 agrees at 16 bases. CDR3 size: 19 residues. CDR1 and CDR2 (germline): SGHNT, YYREEE (reference sequence). J was trimmed by 0 bases and V by 4 bases; bases with no gene match: 8.

The rearrangement joins TRBV11-2 to TRBJ1-4; maybe TRBD1 (5 bases). V was trimmed by 5 bases and J by 2 bases, leaving 12 bases between them. Germline CDR1 SGHAT, CDR2 FQNNGV. The CDR3 spans 15 residues. The CDR3 DNA is TGTGCCAGCAGCCTTTCAGGGCAGACTAATGAAAAACTGTTTTTT. It yields the protein CASSLSGQTNEKLFF. The full variable domain, with the rest looked up from reference TRBV11-2 and TRBJ1-4, is EAGVAQSPRYKIIEKRQSVAFWCNPISGHATLYWYQQILGQGPKLLIQFQNNGVVDDSQLPKDRFSAERLKGVDSTLKIQPAKLEDSAVYLCASSLSGQTNEKLFFGSGTQLSVL.

The V call is TRBV4-3, the J call TRBJ2-7; 8 bases line up with TRBD1. J lost 4 bases, V lost 0 bases, and 11 bases had no gene match. The CDR3 has 17 amino acids. CDR1 is LGHNA, CDR2 YSLEER, per germline. Here the CDR3 DNA reads TGCGCCAGCAGCCAAGAGACAGCCAGGACAGGGTTTTACGAGCAGTACTTC. This sequence encodes CASSQETARTGFYEQYF.

The rearrangement uses TRBV15 and TRBJ1-1; D gene unclear. This CDR3 has 19 residues. The germline gives CDR1 LNHNV, CDR2 YYDKDF (reference sequence). The V and J ends lost 0 bases and 0 bases respectively, with 20 bases between them. CDR3 loop: CATSRDEGGIIPMNTEAFF. The CDR3, as DNA: TGTGCCACCAGCAGAGATGAGGGAGGGATAATCCCCATGAACACTGAAGCTTTCTTT.

Points on this clone: A read error is likely, as this CDR3 ends without the conserved phenylalanine or tryptophan. The gene calls are TRBV7-9 and TRBJ2-2; a weak D match, TRBD1 (7 bases). CDR1 is SEHNR and CDR2 is FQNEAQ in the germline V gene (reference sequence). With 5 bases removed from V and 5 bases from J, the gap between germline ends came to 12 bases. The CDR3 loop spans 14 amino acids. The CDR3 region is CASSHSGGTGELFV. The CDR3 nucleotides are TGTGCCAGCAGCCATTCAGGGGGGACCGGGGAGCTGTTTGTT.

The rearrangement joins TRBV11-2 to TRBJ2-1, with 12 positions matching TRBD2. Germline V gene lookup returns CDR1 SGHAT and CDR2 FQNNGV. This CDR3 region has 18 residues. Germline trimming cut 4 bases from V and 1 base from J; bases unmatched to any gene: 8. As DNA, the CDR3 is TGTGCCAGCAGCTGGAGACTAGCGGGGGCCAAGTCCTACAATGAGCAGTTCTTC. It encodes CASSWRLAGAKSYNEQFF. Based on the CDR3 plus reference TRBV11-2 and TRBJ2-1, the full variable domain is EAGVAQSPRYKIIEKRQSVAFWCNPISGHATLYWYQQILGQGPKLLIQFQNNGVVDDSQLPKDRFSAERLKGVDSTLKIQPAKLEDSAVYLCASSWRLAGAKSYNEQFFGPGTRLTVL.

The chain links TRBV4-3 to TRBJ2-1; 10 bases are a match to TRBD2. Germline trimming cut 2 bases from V and 3 bases from J; bases unmatched to any gene: 4. Germline V lookup: CDR1 LGHNA, CDR2 YSLEER. This CDR3 is 16 amino acids long. In DNA, the CDR3 is TGCGCCAGCAGCCAATCAGCGGGGGGGCTCTACAATGAGCAGTTCTTC. Translation gives CASSQSAGGLYNEQFF.

CDR3: CASSQHPGLTEFLYEQYF. Written as DNA, the CDR3 is TGCGCCAGCAGCCAACACCCGGGACTCACTGAATTCCTCTACGAGCAGTACTTC. The chain couples TRBV4-3 to TRBJ2-7; weak D call: TRBD2 (6 bases). The length of the CDR3 is 18 residues. Germline V gene lookup returns CDR1 LGHNA and CDR2 YSLEER. Trimming stripped 2 bases from V and 3 bases from J, with 23 bases between.

This clone was seen once. This chain connects TRBV4-3 to TRBJ1-1; TRBD1 agrees at 9 bases. CDR1 is LGHNA and CDR2 is YSLEER in the germline V gene. The ends lost 3 bases at V and 7 bases at J; junction bases unmatched: 9. This CDR3 spans 15 amino acids. The CDR3 protein is CASSQDRTGVVEAFF. The CDR3 DNA reads as TGCGCCAGCAGCCAGGACCGGACAGGGGTGGTTGAAGCTTTCTTT.

The gene calls are TRBV19 and TRBJ2-7; 11 bases are a match to TRBD2. The CDR3 spans 17 residues. Germline assignment: CDR1 LNHDA and CDR2 SQIVND (reference sequence). V lost 1 base to trimming and J lost 0 bases; unmatched junction nucleotides: 5. CDR3: CASSIAASGGPSYEQYF. The CDR3 DNA reads TGTGCCAGTAGTATAGCCGCTAGCGGGGGGCCCTCCTACGAGCAGTACTTC.

This rearrangement joins TRBV15 to TRBJ1-4, with 7 bases aligning to TRBD1. CDR3 size: 14 residues. CDR1 and CDR2 from the germline V gene are LNHNV and YYDKDF (reference sequence). Trimming removed 4 bases from V and 8 bases from J; junction bases left unmatched: 7. The CDR3 DNA reads TGTGCCACCAGCACTGGGACAGTCGGAGAAAAACTGTTTTTT. Translated: CATSTGTVGEKLFF.

V gene TRBV6-1 combines with J gene TRBJ2-7; D gene ambiguous. V lost 7 bases to trimming and J lost 0 bases, with 7 bases between them. The CDR3 covers 12 residues. Germline lookup yields CDR1 MNHNS and CDR2 SASEGT. CDR3 in amino acids: CASTSRSYEQYF. CDR3 nucleotides: TGTGCCAGCACCTCGCGCTCCTACGAGCAGTACTTC.

J is TRBJ2-3 and V is TRBV7-3; TRBD2 agrees at 10 bases. CDR3 size: 14 residues. Germline CDR1 and CDR2: SGHTA and FQGTGA. The V segment lost 5 bases and the J segment 7 bases; nucleotides outside the gene matches: 6. The CDR3, as DNA: TGTGCCAGCAGCCCCGGGACTAGCGATCATACGCAGTATTTT. Its protein product is CASSPGTSDHTQYF.

The CDR3 is CASSPPRTGVSSYNSPLHF. CDR3 bases: TGTGCCAGCTCACCACCGAGGACAGGGGTCAGCTCCTATAATTCACCCCTCCACTTT. The chain employs TRBV18 and TRBJ1-6, with TRBD1 matching 9 bases. Germline assignment: CDR1 KGHSH and CDR2 LQKENI. The CDR3 spans 19 residues. V lost 0 bases, J lost 0 bases, and 6 bases stayed unmatched.

This clone was seen once. The identical CDR3 is also encoded by other nucleotide sequences in the sample. V gene TRBV29-1 combines with J gene TRBJ2-1; 7 nucleotides align to TRBD1. The CDR3 length is 13 residues. Germline CDR1 reads SQVTM; CDR2 reads ANQGSEA. Trimming took 5 bases from V and 1 from J; bases not matched to a gene: 2. The CDR3 DNA sequence: TGCAGCGTTATCAGGGGGTCCTACAATGAGCAGTTCTTC. Protein product: CSVIRGSYNEQFF.

The chain uses TRBV2 and TRBJ2-1; 8 bases match TRBD2. V dropped 2 bases and J dropped 6; count of bases not matched to a gene: 3. Germline lookup yields CDR1 SNHLY and CDR2 FYNNEI. This CDR3 contains 14 residues. CDR3 sequence: CASSEFGGGNEQFF. The CDR3 nucleotides read TGTGCCAGCAGTGAATTCGGGGGGGGCAATGAGCAGTTCTTC.

This rearrangement joins TRBV5-4 to TRBJ2-2, with 9 nucleotides matching TRBD1. Germline CDR1 reads SGHNT; CDR2 reads YYREEE (reference sequence). V lost 4 bases to trimming and J lost 3 bases; unmatched junction nucleotides: 4. This CDR3 is 15 amino acids long. The CDR3 DNA reads as TGTGCCAGCAGCCTGGGACAGGGACACACCGGGGAGCTGTTTTTT. Encoded protein: CASSLGQGHTGELFF.

The rearrangement uses TRBV6-6 and TRBJ1-2; the D is unclear. The ends were cut back, 8 bases at V and 8 bases at J, with 9 bases in the middle. Germline V lookup: CDR1 MNHNY, CDR2 SVGAGI (reference sequence). This CDR3 region has 10 residues. CDR3 residues: CASFEEGYTF. The CDR3, as DNA: TGTGCCAGCTTCGAGGAAGGCTACACCTTC.

The chain is built from TRBV7-2 and TRBJ1-5; D may be TRBD1 (6 bases). Trimming removed 2 bases at V and 1 base at J, with 9 bases between. Germline lookup yields CDR1 SGHTA and CDR2 FQGNSA. There are 15 residues in the CDR3. The CDR3 DNA follows: TGTGCCAGCAGCTTATATCAGGGGAGCAATCAGCCCCAGCATTTT. This codes for CASSLYQGSNQPQHF.

The chain uses TRBV18 and TRBJ2-5; D is possibly TRBD1 (6 bases). V lost 0 bases and J lost 5, with 13 bases in between. Germline V gene lookup returns CDR1 KGHSH and CDR2 LQKENI. The CDR3 is 15 amino acids. The CDR3 nucleotides are TGTGCCAGCTCACCACCCTCACAGGGAAGGGAGACCCAGTACTTC. Translated, it gives CASSPPSQGRETQYF.